The present T cell receptor (beta chain) was sequenced within a study of somatic mutations in cytotoxic T cells in rheumatoid arthritis. In the study overall: Patient blood (approximately 27 ml EDTA) was taken immediately after diagnosis and before treatment.

Study conclusions and caveats: Reported slight underrepresentation of TRBV07 in rheumatoid arthritis patients was not subjected to multiple-comparison adjustment.

TCRdb's copy holds only in-frame clones and misses some; the assay was immunoSEQ multiplex PCR. The sample lists around 19,000 clones; about 85% were seen once. Trimming stripped 1 base from V and 6 bases from J, with 7 bases between. CDR3 length: 12 residues. Germline V CDR1 and CDR2: SGHDN, FVKESK. This clone was seen only a few times. Its matching antigen is unknown. Source material: CD8+ T cells sorted from blood. The sequence derives from an adult with rheumatoid arthritis. The rearrangement uses TRBV14 and TRBJ2-7; D is unclear. CDR3 in amino acids: CASSQVLSEQYF. CDR3 sequence (DNA): TGTGCCAGCAGCCAAGTGCTGTCCGAGCAGTACTTC.